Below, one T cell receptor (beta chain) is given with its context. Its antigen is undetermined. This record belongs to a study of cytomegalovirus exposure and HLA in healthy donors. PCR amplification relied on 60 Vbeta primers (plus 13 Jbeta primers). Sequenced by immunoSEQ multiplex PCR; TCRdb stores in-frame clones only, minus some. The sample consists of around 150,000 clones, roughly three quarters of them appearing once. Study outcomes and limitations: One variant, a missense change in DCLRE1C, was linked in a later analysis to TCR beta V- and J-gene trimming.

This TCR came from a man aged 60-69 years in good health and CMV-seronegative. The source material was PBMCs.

The CDR3 region is CASSLVNQDTQYF. In DNA, the CDR3 is TGTGCCAGCAGCTTAGTCAACCAGGATACGCAGTATTTT. The chain joins TRBV7-2 to TRBJ2-3; no reliable D call. V was shortened by 1 base and J by 6 bases, with 8 bases between the two germline ends. Germline CDR1 is SGHTA and CDR2 is FQGNSA. The CDR3 runs 13 residues.